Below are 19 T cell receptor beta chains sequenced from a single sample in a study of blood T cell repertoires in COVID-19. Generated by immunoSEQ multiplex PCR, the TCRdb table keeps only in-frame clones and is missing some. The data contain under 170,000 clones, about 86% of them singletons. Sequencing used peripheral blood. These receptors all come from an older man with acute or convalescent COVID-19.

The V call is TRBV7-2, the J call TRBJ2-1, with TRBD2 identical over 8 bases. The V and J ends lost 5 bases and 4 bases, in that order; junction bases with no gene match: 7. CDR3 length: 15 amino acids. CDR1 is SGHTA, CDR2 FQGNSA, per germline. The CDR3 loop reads CASSPGLGRYNEQFF. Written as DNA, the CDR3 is TGTGCCAGCAGCCCGGGACTAGGGAGGTACAATGAGCAGTTCTTC. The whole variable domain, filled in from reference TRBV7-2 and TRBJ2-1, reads GAGVSQSPSNKVTEKGKDVELRCDPISGHTALYWYRQSLGQGLEFLIYFQGNSAPDKSGLPSDRFSAERTGGSVSTLTIQRTQQEDSAVYLCASSPGLGRYNEQFFGPGTRLTVL.

This CDR3 reads CASSQDYSTGTSSYNEQFF. As DNA, the CDR3 is TGCGCCAGCAGCCAAGATTACAGCACCGGGACTAGCTCCTACAATGAGCAGTTCTTC. The V gene is TRBV4-3, the J gene TRBJ2-1, with 8 nucleotides matching TRBD2. The V and J ends lost 0 bases and 0 bases, in that order; junction bases with no gene match: 10. Germline CDR1 reads LGHNA; CDR2 reads YSLEER. The CDR3 is made up of 19 amino acids.

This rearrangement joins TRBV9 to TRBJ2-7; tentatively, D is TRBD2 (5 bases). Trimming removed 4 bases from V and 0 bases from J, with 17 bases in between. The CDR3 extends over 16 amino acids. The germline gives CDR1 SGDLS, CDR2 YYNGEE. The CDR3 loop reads CASSLLPLAISYEQYF. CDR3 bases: TGTGCCAGCAGCTTATTGCCCCTAGCTATCTCCTACGAGCAGTACTTC.

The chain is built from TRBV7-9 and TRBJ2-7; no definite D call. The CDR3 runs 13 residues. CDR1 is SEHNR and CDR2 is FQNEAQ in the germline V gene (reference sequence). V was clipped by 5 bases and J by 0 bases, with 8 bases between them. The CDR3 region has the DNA TGTGCCAGCAGCAAACGAGGCTCCTACGAGCAGTACTTC. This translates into CASSKRGSYEQYF.

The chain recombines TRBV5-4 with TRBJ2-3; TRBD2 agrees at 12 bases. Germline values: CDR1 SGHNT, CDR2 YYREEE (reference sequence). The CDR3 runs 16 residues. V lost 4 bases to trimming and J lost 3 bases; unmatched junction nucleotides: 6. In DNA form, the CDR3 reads TGTGCCAGCAGCGCCCTGACTAGCGGGAGTACAGATACGCAGTATTTT. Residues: CASSALTSGSTDTQYF.

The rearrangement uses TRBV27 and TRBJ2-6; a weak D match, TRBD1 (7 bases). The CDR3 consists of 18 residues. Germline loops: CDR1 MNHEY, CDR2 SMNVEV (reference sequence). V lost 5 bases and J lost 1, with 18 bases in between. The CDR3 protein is CASSPQSTGRSGANVLTF. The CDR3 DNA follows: TGTGCCAGCAGTCCCCAATCGACAGGGAGGTCTGGGGCCAACGTCCTGACTTTC.

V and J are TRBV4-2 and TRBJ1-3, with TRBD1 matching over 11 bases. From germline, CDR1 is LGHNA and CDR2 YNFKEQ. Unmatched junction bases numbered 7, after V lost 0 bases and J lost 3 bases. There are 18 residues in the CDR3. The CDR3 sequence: CASSQERSGTGGGNTIYF. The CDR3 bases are TGTGCCAGCAGCCAAGAAAGATCCGGGACAGGGGGTGGAAACACCATATATTTT.

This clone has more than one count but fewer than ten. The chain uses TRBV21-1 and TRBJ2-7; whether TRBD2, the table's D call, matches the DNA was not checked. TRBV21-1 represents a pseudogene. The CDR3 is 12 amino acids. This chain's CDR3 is CASSNGYYEQYF. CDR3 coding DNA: TGTGCCAGCAGCAACGGGTATTACGAGCAGTACTTC.

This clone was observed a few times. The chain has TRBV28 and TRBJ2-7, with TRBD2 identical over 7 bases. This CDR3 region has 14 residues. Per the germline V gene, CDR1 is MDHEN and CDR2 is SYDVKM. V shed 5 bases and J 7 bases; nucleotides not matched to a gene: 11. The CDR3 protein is CASSPPQRTREQYF. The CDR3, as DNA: TGTGCCAGCAGTCCCCCTCAGCGGACTAGAGAGCAGTACTTC.

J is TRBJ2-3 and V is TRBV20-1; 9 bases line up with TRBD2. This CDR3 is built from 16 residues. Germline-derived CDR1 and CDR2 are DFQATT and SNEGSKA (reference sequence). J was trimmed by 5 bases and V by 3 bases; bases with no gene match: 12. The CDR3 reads CSASNLAGLVGDTQYF. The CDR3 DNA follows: TGCAGTGCTAGTAATCTAGCGGGATTAGTTGGAGATACGCAGTATTTT.

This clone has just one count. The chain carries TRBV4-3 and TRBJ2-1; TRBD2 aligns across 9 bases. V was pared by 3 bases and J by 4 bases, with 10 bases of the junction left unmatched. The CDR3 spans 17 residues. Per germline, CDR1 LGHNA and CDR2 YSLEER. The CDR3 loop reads CASSHLLTSGTYNEQFF. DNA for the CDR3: TGCGCCAGCAGCCACCTTTTGACTAGCGGAACTTACAATGAGCAGTTCTTC.

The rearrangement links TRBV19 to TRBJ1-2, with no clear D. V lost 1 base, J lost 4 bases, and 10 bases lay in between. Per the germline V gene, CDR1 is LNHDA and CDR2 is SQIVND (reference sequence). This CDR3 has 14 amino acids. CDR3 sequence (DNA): TGTGCCAGTAGTATAGTTGGCACAACCTATGGCTACACCTTC. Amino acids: CASSIVGTTYGYTF.

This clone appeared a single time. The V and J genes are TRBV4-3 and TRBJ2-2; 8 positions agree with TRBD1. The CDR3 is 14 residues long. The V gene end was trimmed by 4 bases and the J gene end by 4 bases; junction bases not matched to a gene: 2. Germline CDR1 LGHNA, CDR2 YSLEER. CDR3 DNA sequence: TGCGCCAGCAGCCGAGACAGGGGCACCGGGGAGCTGTTTTTT. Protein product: CASSRDRGTGELFF.

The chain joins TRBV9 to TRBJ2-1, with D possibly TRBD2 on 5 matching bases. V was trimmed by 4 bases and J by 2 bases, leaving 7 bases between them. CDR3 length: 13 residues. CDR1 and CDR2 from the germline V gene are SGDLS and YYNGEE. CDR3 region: CASSRGTYNEQFF. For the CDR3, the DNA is TGTGCCAGCAGCAGAGGGACCTACAATGAGCAGTTCTTC.

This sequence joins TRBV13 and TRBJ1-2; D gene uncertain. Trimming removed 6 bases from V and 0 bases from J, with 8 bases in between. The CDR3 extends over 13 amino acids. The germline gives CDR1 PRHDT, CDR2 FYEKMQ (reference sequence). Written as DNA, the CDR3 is TGTGCCAGCAGACAGAGTACTAACTATGGCTACACCTTC. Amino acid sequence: CASRQSTNYGYTF.

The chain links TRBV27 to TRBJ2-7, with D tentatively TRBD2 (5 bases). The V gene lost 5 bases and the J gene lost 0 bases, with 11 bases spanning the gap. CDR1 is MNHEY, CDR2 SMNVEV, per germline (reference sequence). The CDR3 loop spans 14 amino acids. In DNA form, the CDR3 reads TGTGCCAGCAGTGGTTGGGGAGACTCCTACGAGCAGTACTTC. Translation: CASSGWGDSYEQYF.

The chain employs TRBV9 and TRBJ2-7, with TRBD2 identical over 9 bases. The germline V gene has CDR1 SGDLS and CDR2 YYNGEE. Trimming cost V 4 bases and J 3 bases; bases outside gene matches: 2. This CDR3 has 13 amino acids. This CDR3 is CASSPSGDYEQYF. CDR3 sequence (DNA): TGTGCCAGCAGCCCTAGCGGGGACTACGAGCAGTACTTC.

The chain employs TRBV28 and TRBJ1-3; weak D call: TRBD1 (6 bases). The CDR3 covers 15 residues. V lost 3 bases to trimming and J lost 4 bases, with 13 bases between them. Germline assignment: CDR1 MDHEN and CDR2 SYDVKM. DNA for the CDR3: TGTGCCAGCAGTTTCTACGGGGGGCGGGGAAACACCATATATTTT. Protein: CASSFYGGRGNTIYF.

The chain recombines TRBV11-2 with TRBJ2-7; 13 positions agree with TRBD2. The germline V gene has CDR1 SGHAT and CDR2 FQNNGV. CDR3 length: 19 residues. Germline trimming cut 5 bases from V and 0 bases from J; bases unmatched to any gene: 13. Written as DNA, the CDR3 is TGTGCCAGCAGCCCATGGACTAGCGGGAGCCCTAGGAGCTCCTACGAGCAGTACTTC. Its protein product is CASSPWTSGSPRSSYEQYF.